This entry lists 9 T cell receptor beta chains sequenced from one sample in a study of blood T cell repertoires in COVID-19. The method was immunoSEQ multiplex PCR; TCRdb's version includes in-frame clones alone and lacks a portion of them. Of 200,000 to 250,000 clones in the sample, over 75% were seen once. The specimen was PBMCs or T cells enriched from blood (not recorded which). The receptors shown here come from a man in his forties who had recovered from COVID-19.

This chain uses TRBV5-4 with TRBJ2-7, with 7 bases aligning to TRBD1. The CDR3 is made up of 15 amino acids. Looked up from germline, CDR1 is SGHNT and CDR2 is YYREEE (reference sequence). Trimming took 5 bases from V and 2 from J; bases not matched to a gene: 10. The CDR3 coding sequence is TGTGCCAGCAGTTTACCCGGGACAGTCGCCTACGAGCAGTACTTC. Protein product: CASSLPGTVAYEQYF.

This chain links TRBV10-3 with TRBJ1-2; TRBD1 matches at 8 bases. The J segment lost 6 bases and the V segment lost 10 bases, leaving 10 bases of the junction unmatched. Looked up from germline, CDR1 is ENHRY and CDR2 is SYGVKD. This CDR3 has 13 residues. The CDR3 DNA follows: TGTGCCAATTCGGACAGGGAGATGAATGGCTACACCTTC. Protein product: CANSDREMNGYTF.

This clone has more than one count but fewer than ten. V usage is TRBV19 and J usage is TRBJ1-4, with unresolved D. The CDR3 spans 14 residues. Germline assignment: CDR1 LNHDA and CDR2 SQIVND (reference sequence). Trimming took off 5 bases at V and 5 bases at J, with 12 bases between the two ends. This chain's CDR3 is CASSPDGYNEKLFF. The CDR3 DNA is TGTGCCAGTAGTCCCGACGGGTACAATGAAAAACTGTTTTTT.

The rearrangement joins TRBV3-1 (or the pseudogene TRBV3-2) to TRBJ2-7; 8 bases are shared with TRBD1. The junction had 3 bases not matched to a gene; V was cut back by 2 bases and J by 6 bases. The CDR3 sequence is 13 residues long. CDR1 and CDR2 (germline): LGHDT, YNNKEL (reference sequence). DNA for the CDR3: TGTGCCAGCAGCCAATTTACAGGGGGCGAGCAGTACTTC. Amino acids: CASSQFTGGEQYF.

The chain links TRBV4-1 to TRBJ1-5; D is unclear. V shed 4 bases and J shed 7 bases, with 23 bases lying between them. The CDR3 length is 17 residues. Germline lookup yields CDR1 MGHRA and CDR2 YSYEKL. The CDR3 spells CASSPGDLSSGMQPQHF. The DNA of the CDR3 is TGCGCCAGCAGCCCTGGGGATCTATCTTCGGGGATGCAGCCCCAGCATTTT.

V usage is TRBV19 and J usage is TRBJ2-5; 10 bases agree with TRBD2. The CDR3 is made up of 18 amino acids. Germline V CDR1 and CDR2: LNHDA, SQIVND (reference sequence). V was clipped by 3 bases and J by 5 bases; unmatched bases: 15. The CDR3, as DNA: TGTGCCAGTAGTATGTTCTATACATCTAGCGGGAGTAGCGAGACCCAGTACTTC. Its translation: CASSMFYTSSGSSETQYF.

The chain is built from TRBV29-1 and TRBJ2-7; TRBD1 agrees at 8 bases. Germline CDR1 is SQVTM and CDR2 is ANQGSEA. The length of the CDR3 is 14 residues. DNA of the CDR3: TGCAGTGTCCGAGGGACAGGCCTCTCCTACGAGCAGTACTTC. Translation gives CSVRGTGLSYEQYF.

The chain has TRBV11-2 and TRBJ1-2, with TRBD1 identical over 8 bases. This CDR3 region has 14 residues. V lost 4 bases to trimming and J lost 4 bases; unmatched junction nucleotides: 5. Germline CDR1 SGHAT, CDR2 FQNNGV. The CDR3 nucleotides read TGTGCCAGCAGCTATGGACAGGGAGGCTATGGCTACACCTTC. Its translation: CASSYGQGGYGYTF.

The chain carries TRBV19 and TRBJ2-5, with 15 bases aligning to TRBD2. Trimming removed 5 bases from V and 5 bases from J; junction bases left unmatched: 6. Germline-derived CDR1 and CDR2 are LNHDA and SQIVND (reference sequence). The CDR3 is 16 residues long. CDR3 sequence (DNA): TGTGCCAGTAGTCCAAGGACTAGCGGGAGGGGTGAGACCCAGTACTTC. Its protein product is CASSPRTSGRGETQYF.